This is a list of T cell receptor beta chains from one sample in a study of T cell responses to AZD1222 COVID-19 vaccine. Profiled with immunoSEQ multiplex PCR; TCRdb holds only in-frame clones, not every one. The sample includes 100,000 to 150,000 clones, 88% of them seen just once. The sequenced sample was peripheral blood, obtained on day 0 of AZD1222 vaccination. The source of these receptors is an adult in good health. CDR3s include the opening cysteine and the closing phenylalanine or tryptophan. D genes are given only for firm matches. Rows give clone size only sometimes, using once, few, many, or a class for an expanded clone.

J: TRBJ2-1
V: TRBV7-2
D: TRBD2
size: NA
length: 18
DNA: TGTGCCAGCAGCTCCTTGGGAGGTAGCGGGATTGGGTACAATGAGCAGTTCTTC
CDR3: CASSSLGGSGIGYNEQFF

J: TRBJ2-2
V: TRBV5-4
D: NA
size: NA
length: 13
DNA: TGTGCCAGCAGCGGTGGATTCACCGGGGAGCTGTTTTTT
CDR3: CASSGGFTGELFF

J: TRBJ2-1
V: TRBV5-6
D: TRBD2
size: NA
length: 15
DNA: TGTGCCAGCAGCTTGGGGGGACTAGCCGACGATGAGCAGTTCTTC
CDR3: CASSLGGLADDEQFF

J: TRBJ2-2
V: TRBV4-1
D: NA
size: NA
length: 14
DNA: TGCGCCAGCAGTCCCGCCACCCCGGCTGGGGAGCTGTTTTTT
CDR3: CASSPATPAGELFF

J: TRBJ1-2
V: TRBV9
D: NA
size: NA
length: 15
DNA: TGTGCCAGCAGCGTAGGCAGGGCTCTTAACTATGGCTACACCTTC
CDR3: CASSVGRALNYGYTF

J: TRBJ1-2
V: TRBV29-1
D: TRBD1
size: NA
length: 12
DNA: TGCAGCGTTGGACAGGGGGACTATGGCTACACCTTC
CDR3: CSVGQGDYGYTF

J: TRBJ1-1
V: TRBV5-1
D: NA
size: NA
length: 12
DNA: TGCGCCAGCCTCGGGGGAGGCACTGAAGCTTTCTTT
CDR3: CASLGGGTEAFF

J: TRBJ2-7
V: TRBV28
D: NA
size: NA
length: 14
DNA: TGTGCCAGCAGTTTGCTACCAACCTCCTACGAGCAGTACTTC
CDR3: CASSLLPTSYEQYF

J: TRBJ2-5
V: TRBV6-2/TRBV6-3
D: NA
size: NA
length: 15
DNA: TGTGCCAGCAGTTACGATGGCGCCGGCCAAGAGACCCAGTACTTC
CDR3: CASSYDGAGQETQYF

J: TRBJ2-7
V: TRBV7-9
D: TRBD2
size: few
length: 15
DNA: TGTGCCAGCAGCGCGCTAGCGGGAGCATCCTACGAGCAGTACTTC
CDR3: CASSALAGASYEQYF

J: TRBJ1-3
V: TRBV27
D: TRBD1
size: NA
length: 19
DNA: TGTGCCAGCAGTCCGGGACAGGGGTCATTCTACAGCTCTGGAAACACCATATATTTT
CDR3: CASSPGQGSFYSSGNTIYF

J: TRBJ2-2
V: TRBV5-1
D: NA
size: NA
length: 15
DNA: TGCGCCAGCAGCTCGCTGGCGGGGGCGGCCGGGGAGCTGTTTTTT
CDR3: CASSSLAGAAGELFF

J: TRBJ1-1
V: TRBV3-1/TRBV3-2
D: NA
size: NA
length: 15
DNA: TGTGCCAGCAGCCAAGTTAGGACGGGGGCCACTGAAGCTTTCTTT
CDR3: CASSQVRTGATEAFF

J: TRBJ2-2
V: TRBV7-6
D: TRBD1
size: NA
length: 15
DNA: TGTGCCAGCAGCTTGGTGCAGGGGGACAACGGGGAGCTGTTTTTT
CDR3: CASSLVQGDNGELFF

J: TRBJ2-7
V: TRBV28
D: NA
size: NA
length: 15
DNA: TGTGCCAGCAGTCCTTACTCCGAAACGGTCTACGAGCAGTACTTC
CDR3: CASSPYSETVYEQYF

J: TRBJ1-4
V: TRBV3-1/TRBV3-2
D: TRBD1
size: NA
length: 14
DNA: TGTGCCAGCAGATCGACAGGGGGTTTCGAAAAACTGTTTTTT
CDR3: CASRSTGGFEKLFF

J: TRBJ1-2
V: TRBV9
D: NA
size: NA
length: 15
DNA: TGTGCCAGCCGCTCCCCCGGAAACTGGGGCTATGGCTACACCTTC
CDR3: CASRSPGNWGYGYTF

J: TRBJ2-1
V: TRBV11-3
D: NA
size: NA
length: 13
DNA: TGTGCCAGCAGCTTAGCCGTCGGCAATGAGCAGTTCTTC
CDR3: CASSLAVGNEQFF

J: TRBJ2-7
V: TRBV6-5
D: NA
size: NA
length: 15
DNA: TGTGCCAGCAGTTACAGGGACCAGGCTACCTACGAGCAGTACTTC
CDR3: CASSYRDQATYEQYF

J: TRBJ2-7
V: TRBV5-4
D: TRBD1
size: few
length: 13
DNA: TGTGCCAGCAGCTCGGACAGGCGGTACGAGCAGTACTTC
CDR3: CASSSDRRYEQYF

J: TRBJ2-2
V: TRBV11-3
D: TRBD1
size: NA
length: 15
DNA: TGTGCCAGCAGCCCAGGACAGGGGTACACCGGGGAGCTGTTTTTT
CDR3: CASSPGQGYTGELFF

J: TRBJ2-1
V: TRBV4-1
D: NA
size: NA
length: 16
DNA: TGCGCCAGCAGCCAAGGAAGTCGTGACATATACAATGAGCAGTTCTTC
CDR3: CASSQGSRDIYNEQFF

J: TRBJ1-6
V: TRBV19
D: NA
size: NA
length: 13
DNA: TGTGCCAGGACCGGACGGTATAATTCACCCCTCCACTTT
CDR3: CARTGRYNSPLHF

J: TRBJ2-5
V: TRBV18
D: NA
size: NA
length: 12
DNA: TGTGCCAGCTCACCTCTCCTCGAGACCCAGTACTTC
CDR3: CASSPLLETQYF

J: TRBJ1-2
V: TRBV18
D: TRBD1
size: NA
length: 16
DNA: TGTGCCAGCTCCCGCAGCCTGACAGGGGCTAACTATGGCTACACCTTC
CDR3: CASSRSLTGANYGYTF

J: TRBJ1-6
V: TRBV2
D: NA
size: NA
length: 15
DNA: TGTGCCAGCAGTGTAGAACTCACCGGGAATTCACCCCTCCACTTT
CDR3: CASSVELTGNSPLHF

J: TRBJ1-6
V: TRBV11-3
D: NA
size: NA
length: 15
DNA: TGTGCCAGCAGCTCCGACCAAACAGGGTTATCACCCCTCCACTTT
CDR3: CASSSDQTGLSPLHF

J: TRBJ2-7
V: TRBV19
D: NA
size: NA
length: 15
DNA: TGTGCCAGTAGTATAGGAGCAGGCGCCCCTAACGAGCAGTACTTC
CDR3: CASSIGAGAPNEQYF

J: TRBJ1-3
V: TRBV19
D: TRBD1
size: NA
length: 16
DNA: TGTGCCAGTAGTATAGGTCTACAGGGGGGAAGGAACACCATATATTTT
CDR3: CASSIGLQGGRNTIYF

J: TRBJ2-7
V: TRBV28
D: NA
size: NA
length: 13
DNA: TGTGCCAGCAGTTTATTGGTCGGCTACGAGCAGTACTTC
CDR3: CASSLLVGYEQYF

J: TRBJ2-7
V: TRBV6-5
D: NA
size: NA
length: 14
DNA: TGTGCCAGCAGTTGGCAGGGTAGCTCCTACGAGCAGTACTTC
CDR3: CASSWQGSSYEQYF

J: TRBJ2-3
V: TRBV6-5
D: NA
size: NA
length: 12
DNA: TGTGCCAGCACGGGTGGCACAGATACGCAGTATTTT
CDR3: CASTGGTDTQYF

J: TRBJ2-5
V: TRBV5-1
D: TRBD2
size: NA
length: 18
DNA: TGCGCCAGCAGCTTGAGTAGCTGGGTAGCGGGGGGTTTGGAGACCCAGTACTTC
CDR3: CASSLSSWVAGGLETQYF

J: TRBJ1-6
V: TRBV7-9
D: NA
size: NA
length: 15
DNA: TGTGCCACCGGATGGCAGGGGCAGTCGAATTCACCCCTCCACTTT
CDR3: CATGWQGQSNSPLHF

J: TRBJ2-3
V: TRBV6-2/TRBV6-3
D: TRBD2
size: once
length: 16
DNA: TGTGCCAGCAGCACCCTTAGGGCGGGAGGCCCAGATACGCAGTATTTT
CDR3: CASSTLRAGGPDTQYF

J: TRBJ2-7
V: TRBV4-1
D: TRBD1
size: NA
length: 15
DNA: TGCGCCAGCAGCCCCCCCGGGACAGGGGTGGGGGAGCAGTACTTC
CDR3: CASSPPGTGVGEQYF

J: TRBJ1-2
V: TRBV30
D: TRBD1
size: NA
length: 14
DNA: TGTGCCTGGAGTGTACTCCGAGGGGGCTCTGGCTACACCTTC
CDR3: CAWSVLRGGSGYTF

J: TRBJ1-1
V: TRBV19
D: NA
size: NA
length: 14
DNA: TGTGCCAGTAGTACCAGGACGGTTAACACTGAAGCTTTCTTT
CDR3: CASSTRTVNTEAFF

J: TRBJ1-5
V: TRBV19
D: NA
size: NA
length: 16
DNA: TGTGCCAGTAGGGTCGGATCCCATTATAGCAATCAGCCCCAGCATTTT
CDR3: CASRVGSHYSNQPQHF

J: TRBJ2-3
V: TRBV7-7
D: TRBD2
size: NA
length: 16
DNA: TGTGCTAGCAGCTTAGGCCCGGGAGGTAGCACAGATACGCAGTATTTT
CDR3: CASSLGPGGSTDTQYF

J: TRBJ2-7
V: TRBV28
D: TRBD1
size: once
length: 13
DNA: TGTGCCAGCAGGACAGGGTATTCCTACGAGCAGTACTTC
CDR3: CASRTGYSYEQYF

J: TRBJ2-1
V: TRBV9
D: TRBD2
size: NA
length: 17
DNA: TGTGCCAGCAGCCGCGCCCACCTAGCGGGAGAGGTGAATGAGCAGTTCTTC
CDR3: CASSRAHLAGEVNEQFF

J: TRBJ1-6
V: TRBV5-1
D: TRBD1
size: once
length: 13
DNA: TGCGCCTCCTCGGGACAGGGAGAACCACCCCTCCACTTT
CDR3: CASSGQGEPPLHF

J: TRBJ2-1
V: TRBV7-2
D: NA
size: NA
length: 15
DNA: TGTGCCAGCAGCCCCCGGGACGGAGGTTACAATGAGCAGTTCTTC
CDR3: CASSPRDGGYNEQFF

J: TRBJ1-2
V: TRBV19
D: NA
size: NA
length: 15
DNA: TGTGCCAGTATGCGGAGGGCAGTTGCTAACTCTGGCTACACCTTC
CDR3: CASMRRAVANSGYTF

J: TRBJ1-2
V: TRBV29-1
D: NA
size: NA
length: 12
DNA: TGCAGCGTAGACAGGTCTGGCTATGGCTACACCTTC
CDR3: CSVDRSGYGYTF

J: TRBJ1-5
V: TRBV19
D: TRBD1
size: NA
length: 13
DNA: TGTGCCAGTACCGACAGGGGGCATCAGCCCCAGCATTTT
CDR3: CASTDRGHQPQHF

J: TRBJ2-3
V: TRBV25-1
D: NA
size: NA
length: 11
DNA: TGTGCCAGCAGTCTAGGGGATACGCAGTATTTT
CDR3: CASSLGDTQYF

J: TRBJ2-1
V: TRBV5-6
D: NA
size: once
length: 14
DNA: TGTGCCAGCAGCTTGGCGTGGTCCTACAATGAGCAGTTCTTC
CDR3: CASSLAWSYNEQFF

J: TRBJ1-3
V: TRBV10-3
D: TRBD1
size: NA
length: 17
DNA: TGTGCCATCAGTGGGCCACAGGGGGCGCAAGTTGGAAACACCATATATTTT
CDR3: CAISGPQGAQVGNTIYF

J: TRBJ2-2
V: TRBV7-5
D: NA
size: NA
length: 19
DNA: TGTGCCAGAAGCGGACCGGGACTAGCGGGGGGGACGAACACCGGGGAGCTGTTTTTT
CDR3: CARSGPGLAGGTNTGELFF

J: TRBJ2-3
V: TRBV19
D: TRBD2
size: NA
length: 15
DNA: TGTGCCAGTAGTCCGCTAGCGGTTGGGGCAGATACGCAGTATTTT
CDR3: CASSPLAVGADTQYF

J: TRBJ1-2
V: TRBV6-1
D: NA
size: NA
length: 13
DNA: TGTGCCAGCAGCGAAGTGGCTAACTATGGCTACACCTTC
CDR3: CASSEVANYGYTF

J: TRBJ1-6
V: TRBV11-3
D: TRBD1
size: NA
length: 15
DNA: TGTGCCAGCAGCTTACCCGACAGGGGGTATTCACCCCTCCACTTT
CDR3: CASSLPDRGYSPLHF

J: TRBJ1-2
V: TRBV12-3/TRBV12-4
D: NA
size: NA
length: 12
DNA: TGTGCCAGCAGTTTAGTTCAGGATGGCTACACCTTC
CDR3: CASSLVQDGYTF

J: TRBJ1-4
V: TRBV7-9
D: NA
size: NA
length: 16
DNA: TGTGCCAGCAGCTTAGTAGCGCTCGCAACTAATGAAAAACTGTTTTTT
CDR3: CASSLVALATNEKLFF

J: TRBJ2-7
V: TRBV7-9
D: TRBD1
size: NA
length: 15
DNA: TGTGCCAGCAGACCACCGGGACAGGCCGCCTACGAGCAGTACTTC
CDR3: CASRPPGQAAYEQYF

J: TRBJ2-1
V: TRBV18
D: NA
size: few
length: 16
DNA: TGTGCCAGCTCACCAACGCCGCAGGGCCCCTACAATGAGCAGTTCTTC
CDR3: CASSPTPQGPYNEQFF

J: TRBJ2-7
V: TRBV25-1
D: NA
size: NA
length: 15
DNA: TGTGCCAGCAGTGATTTGTCCAGGGCCCCCTACGAGCAGTACTTC
CDR3: CASSDLSRAPYEQYF